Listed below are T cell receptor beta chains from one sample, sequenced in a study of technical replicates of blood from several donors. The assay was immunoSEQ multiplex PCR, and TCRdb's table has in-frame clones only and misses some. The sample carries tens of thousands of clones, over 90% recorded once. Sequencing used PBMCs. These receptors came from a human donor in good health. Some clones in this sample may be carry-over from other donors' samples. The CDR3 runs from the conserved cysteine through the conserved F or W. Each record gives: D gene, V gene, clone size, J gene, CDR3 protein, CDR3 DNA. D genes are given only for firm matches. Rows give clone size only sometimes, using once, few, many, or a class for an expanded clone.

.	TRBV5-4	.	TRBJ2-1	CASSSGEGLDNEQFF	TGTGCCAGCAGCTCCGGAGAGGGATTAGACAATGAGCAGTTCTTC
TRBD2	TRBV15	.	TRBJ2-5	CATSRDGGLAGPYQETQYF	TGTGCCACCAGCAGAGATGGCGGACTAGCGGGGCCGTACCAAGAGACCCAGTACTTC
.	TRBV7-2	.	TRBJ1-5	CASSSRAGEPQHF	TGTGCCAGCAGCTCCCGGGCAGGGGAGCCCCAGCATTTT
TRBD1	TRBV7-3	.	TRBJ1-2	CASSPGQGSEGYTF	TGTGCCAGCAGCCCCGGACAGGGAAGTGAAGGCTACACCTTC
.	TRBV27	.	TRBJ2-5	CASREGGKTQYF	TGTGCCAGCAGGGAGGGAGGAAAGACCCAGTACTTC
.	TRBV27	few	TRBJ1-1	CASSLVGVNTEAFF	TGTGCCAGCAGTTTGGTAGGGGTGAACACTGAAGCTTTCTTT
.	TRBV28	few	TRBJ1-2	CASSLAKDYGYTF	TGTGCCAGCAGTTTGGCAAAAGACTATGGCTACACCTTC
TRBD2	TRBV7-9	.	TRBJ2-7	CASSSSWTSGRRGAYEQYF	TGTGCCAGCAGCTCCTCCTGGACTAGCGGGAGGAGGGGGGCTTACGAGCAGTACTTC
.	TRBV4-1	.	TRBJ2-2	CASSFHGELFF	TGCGCCAGCAGCTTCCACGGGGAGCTGTTTTTT
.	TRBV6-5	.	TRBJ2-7	CASSPGDEQYF	TGTGCCAGCAGCCCCGGGGACGAGCAGTACTTC
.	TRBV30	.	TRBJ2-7	CAWSVTNYEQYF	TGTGCCTGGAGTGTAACTAACTACGAGCAGTACTTC
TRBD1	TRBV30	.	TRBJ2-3	CAWSVPGGRGTDTQYF	TGTGCCTGGAGTGTACCAGGGGGTAGGGGGACAGATACGCAGTATTTT
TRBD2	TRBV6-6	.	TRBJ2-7	CASSYWTSGGYEQYF	TGTGCCAGCAGTTATTGGACTAGCGGAGGCTACGAGCAGTACTTC
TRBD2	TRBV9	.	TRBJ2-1	CASSLTSGSSYNEQFF	TGTGCCAGCAGTTTGACTAGCGGTAGCTCCTACAATGAGCAGTTCTTC
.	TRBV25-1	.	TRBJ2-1	CATRGLAPNDEQFF	TGTGCCACCAGAGGGCTAGCCCCCAATGACGAGCAGTTCTTC
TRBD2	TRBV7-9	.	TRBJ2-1	CASRTKPAGGKYNEQFF	TGTGCCAGCAGGACGAAACCGGCGGGAGGGAAGTACAATGAGCAGTTCTTC
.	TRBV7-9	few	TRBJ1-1	CASSLRQGKGTEAFF	TGTGCCAGCAGCTTACGGCAGGGGAAGGGGACTGAAGCTTTCTTT